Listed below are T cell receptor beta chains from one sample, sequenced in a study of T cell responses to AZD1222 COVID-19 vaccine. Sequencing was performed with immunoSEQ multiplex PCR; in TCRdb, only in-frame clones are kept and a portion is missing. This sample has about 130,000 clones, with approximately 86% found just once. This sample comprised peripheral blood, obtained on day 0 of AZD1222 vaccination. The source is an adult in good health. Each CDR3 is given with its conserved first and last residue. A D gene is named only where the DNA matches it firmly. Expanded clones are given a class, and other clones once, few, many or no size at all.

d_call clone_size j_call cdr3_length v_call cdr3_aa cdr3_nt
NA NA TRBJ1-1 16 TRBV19 CASSIVGPGGEVEAFF TGTGCCAGTAGTATAGTGGGGCCCGGGGGCGAAGTTGAAGCTTTCTTT
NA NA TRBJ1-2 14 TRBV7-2 CASSWTGMSYGYTF TGTGCCAGCAGCTGGACCGGGATGTCATATGGCTACACCTTC
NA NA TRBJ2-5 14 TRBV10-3 CAISEGSGRETQYF TGTGCCATCAGTGAGGGGTCGGGTCGGGAGACCCAGTACTTC
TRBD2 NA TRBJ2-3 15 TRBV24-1 CATNTGGLGTDTQYF TGTGCCACCAATACGGGGGGGCTTGGGACAGATACGCAGTATTTT
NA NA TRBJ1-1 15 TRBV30 CAWSVQGRGATEAFF TGTGCCTGGAGTGTACAGGGCAGGGGTGCAACTGAAGCTTTCTTT
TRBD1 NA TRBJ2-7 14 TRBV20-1 CSASRRQGVHEQYF TGCAGTGCTAGTAGGCGACAGGGGGTACACGAGCAGTACTTC
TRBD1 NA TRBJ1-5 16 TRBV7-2 CASSSPGQGANQPQHF TGTGCCAGCAGCTCCCCGGGACAGGGGGCTAATCAGCCCCAGCATTTT
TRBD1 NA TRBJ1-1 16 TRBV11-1 CASSLETGGQNTEAFF TGTGCCAGCAGCTTAGAGACAGGGGGCCAAAACACTGAAGCTTTCTTT
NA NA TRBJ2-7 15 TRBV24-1 CATSDGKGTGYEQYF TGTGCCACCAGTGATGGTAAGGGAACAGGCTACGAGCAGTACTTC
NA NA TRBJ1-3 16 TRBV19 CASSSGETIIGNTIYF TGTGCCAGCTCCTCGGGGGAGACCATCATCGGAAACACCATATATTTT
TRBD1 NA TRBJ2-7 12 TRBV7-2 CASSSRTGGQYF TGTGCCAGCAGCTCCCGGACAGGGGGGCAGTACTTC
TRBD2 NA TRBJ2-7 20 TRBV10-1 CASSEATMPSGGLSSYEQYF TGCGCCAGCAGTGAGGCGACTATGCCTAGCGGGGGCCTTAGCTCCTACGAGCAGTACTTC
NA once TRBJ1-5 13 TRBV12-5 CASGLEGNSAQHF TGTGCTAGTGGTTTGGAGGGGAACAGCGCCCAGCATTTT
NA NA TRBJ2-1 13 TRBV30 CAWRKTGYNEQFF TGTGCCTGGAGGAAAACAGGATACAATGAGCAGTTCTTC
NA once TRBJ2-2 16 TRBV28 CASSSRTQTNTGELFF TGTGCCAGCAGTTCCCGGACCCAGACGAACACCGGGGAGCTGTTTTTT
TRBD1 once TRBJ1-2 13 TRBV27 CASSLDRGGGYTF TGTGCCAGCAGTTTGGACAGGGGAGGCGGCTACACCTTC
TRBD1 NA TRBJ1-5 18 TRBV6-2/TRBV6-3 CASSYLGQGDLGNQPQHF TGTGCCAGCAGTTACTTGGGACAGGGGGATCTTGGCAATCAGCCCCAGCATTTT
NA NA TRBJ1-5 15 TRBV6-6 CASSTLTGGDQPQHF TGTGCCAGCAGTACCTTGACTGGGGGAGATCAGCCCCAGCATTTT
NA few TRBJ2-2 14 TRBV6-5 CASRDNPNTGELFF TGTGCCAGCAGGGATAATCCGAACACCGGGGAGCTGTTTTTT
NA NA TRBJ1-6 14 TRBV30 CAWGRASTNSPLHF TGTGCCTGGGGCCGGGCCTCAACTAATTCACCCCTCCACTTT
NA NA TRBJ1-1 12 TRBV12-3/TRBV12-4 CASSTSWAEAFF TGTGCCAGCAGTACTTCATGGGCTGAAGCTTTCTTT
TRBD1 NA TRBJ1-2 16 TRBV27 CASSSRGQGGLYGYTF TGTGCCAGCAGTTCCCGCGGACAGGGAGGGCTTTATGGCTACACCTTC
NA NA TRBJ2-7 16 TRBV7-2 CASSLEGTGPSYEQYF TGTGCCAGCAGCTTAGAGGGTACGGGCCCCTCCTACGAGCAGTACTTC
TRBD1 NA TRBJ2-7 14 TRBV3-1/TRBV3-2 CASSPGQGTYEQYF TGTGCCAGCAGCCCGGGACAGGGGACCTACGAGCAGTACTTC
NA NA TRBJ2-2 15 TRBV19 CASSPPSTETGELFF TGTGCCAGTAGTCCTCCGTCGACAGAAACCGGGGAGCTGTTTTTT
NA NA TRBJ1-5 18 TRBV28 CASSFLLAATTHYQPQHF TGTGCCAGCAGTTTTCTTTTGGCAGCCACGACCCATTATCAGCCCCAGCATTTT
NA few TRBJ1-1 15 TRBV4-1 CASSQRDRSNTEAFF TGCGCCAGCAGCCAACGGGACCGTTCGAACACTGAAGCTTTCTTT
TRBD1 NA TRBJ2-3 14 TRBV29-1 CSVDGTGNTDTQYF TGCAGCGTTGACGGGACAGGGAACACAGATACGCAGTATTTT
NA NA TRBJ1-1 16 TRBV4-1 CASSPNEEGRGTEAFF TGCGCCAGCAGCCCGAACGAGGAGGGTCGTGGCACTGAAGCTTTCTTT
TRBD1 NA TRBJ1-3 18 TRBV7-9 CASSFQTGGVYSGNTIYF TGTGCCAGCAGCTTCCAGACAGGGGGGGTATACTCTGGAAACACCATATATTTT
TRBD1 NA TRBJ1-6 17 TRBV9 CASSVGSRQGSNSPLHF TGTGCCAGCAGCGTAGGGTCTCGACAGGGATCAAATTCACCCCTCCACTTT
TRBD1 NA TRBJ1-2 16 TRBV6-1 CASSGQGGVHNYGYTF TGTGCCAGCAGTGGACAGGGCGGGGTGCATAACTATGGCTACACCTTC
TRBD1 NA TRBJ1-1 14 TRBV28 CASSFRQGGTEAFF TGTGCCAGCAGTTTTCGGCAGGGGGGCACTGAAGCTTTCTTT
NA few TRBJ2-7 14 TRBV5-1 CASSQGYKSYEQYF TGCGCCAGCAGCCAGGGGTATAAGTCCTACGAGCAGTACTTC
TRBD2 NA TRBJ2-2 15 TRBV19 CASRGLATTWGELFF TGTGCCAGTAGAGGACTAGCGACTACATGGGGGGAGCTGTTTTTT
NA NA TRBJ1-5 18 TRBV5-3 CARSLVPLGDVEFQPQHF TGTGCCAGAAGCTTGGTGCCCCTAGGGGACGTAGAATTTCAGCCCCAGCATTTT
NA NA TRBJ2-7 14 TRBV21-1 CASSPRRGSGEQYF TGTGCCAGCAGCCCACGGCGGGGTTCGGGCGAGCAGTACTTC
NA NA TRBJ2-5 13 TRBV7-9 CASSLYNTETQYF TGTGCCAGCAGCTTATATAATACGGAGACCCAGTACTTC
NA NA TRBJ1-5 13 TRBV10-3 CAICRGSEQPQHF TGTGCCATCTGCAGGGGAAGCGAACAGCCCCAGCATTTT
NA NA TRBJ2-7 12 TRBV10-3 CAIRNLVDEQYF TGTGCCATCAGGAACTTAGTAGACGAGCAGTACTTC
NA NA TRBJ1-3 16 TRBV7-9 CASSFFQAFSGNTIYF TGTGCCAGCAGCTTCTTTCAAGCGTTCTCTGGAAACACCATATATTTT
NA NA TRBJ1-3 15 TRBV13 CASSWARAGVTTIYF TGTGCCAGCAGCTGGGCCCGAGCAGGGGTTACCACCATATATTTT
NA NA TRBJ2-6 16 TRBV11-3 CASSPGPSSGANVLTF TGTGCCAGCAGCCCGGGACCGAGCTCTGGGGCCAACGTCCTGACTTTC
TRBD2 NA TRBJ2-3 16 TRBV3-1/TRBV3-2 CASSQSSGGARDTQYF TGTGCCAGCAGCCAATCTAGCGGGGGGGCTAGAGATACGCAGTATTTT
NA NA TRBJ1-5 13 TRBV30 CAWRGNSNQPQHF TGTGCCTGGAGGGGGAATAGCAATCAGCCCCAGCATTTT
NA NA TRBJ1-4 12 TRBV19 CASSRRNEKLFF TGTGCCAGTAGTCGACGTAATGAAAAACTGTTTTTT
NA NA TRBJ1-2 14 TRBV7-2 CASSSAGGGYGYTF TGTGCCAGCAGCTCGGCGGGGGGGGGCTATGGCTACACCTTC
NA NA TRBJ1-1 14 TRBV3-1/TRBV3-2 CASSQGLKQGEAFF TGTGCCAGCAGCCAGGGACTCAAACAGGGCGAAGCTTTCTTT
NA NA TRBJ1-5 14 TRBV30 CAWSRGDNNQPQHF TGTGCCTGGAGTAGGGGGGACAACAATCAGCCCCAGCATTTT
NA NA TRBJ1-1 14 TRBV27 CASSWGGADTEAFF TGTGCCAGCAGTTGGGGGGGGGCGGACACTGAAGCTTTCTTT
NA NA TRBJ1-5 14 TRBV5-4 CASSLSGGNQPQHF TGTGCCAGCAGCTTGTCCGGGGGGAATCAGCCCCAGCATTTT
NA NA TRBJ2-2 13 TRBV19 CASSETWGGELFF TGTGCCAGTAGTGAGACCTGGGGTGGGGAGCTGTTTTTT
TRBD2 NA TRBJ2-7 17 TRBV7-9 CASSSVDRRGRTDEQYF TGTGCCAGCAGCTCCGTCGATAGGCGGGGGAGAACTGACGAGCAGTACTTC
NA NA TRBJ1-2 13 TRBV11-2 CASSPTGLSGYTF TGTGCCAGCAGCCCTACAGGGCTCAGTGGCTACACCTTC
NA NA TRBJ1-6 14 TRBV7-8 CASSNWIDNSPLHF TGTGCCAGCAGTAACTGGATCGATAATTCACCCCTCCACTTT
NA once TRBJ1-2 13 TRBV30 CAHAPVANYGYTF TGTGCCCACGCCCCAGTCGCTAACTATGGCTACACCTTC
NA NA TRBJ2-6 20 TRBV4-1 CASSQEHRRPSSSGANVLTF TGCGCCAGCAGCCAAGAACACCGCCGACCTTCTTCCTCTGGGGCCAACGTCCTGACTTTC
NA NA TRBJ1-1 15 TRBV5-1 CASSSGLGGNTEAFF TGCGCCAGCAGCTCGGGACTCGGGGGGAACACTGAAGCTTTCTTT
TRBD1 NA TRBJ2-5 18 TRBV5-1 CASSQQQVRDRGRETQYF TGCGCCAGCAGCCAACAACAGGTGCGGGACAGGGGAAGGGAGACCCAGTACTTC
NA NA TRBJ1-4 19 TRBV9 CASSPMGGGYLSTNEKLFF TGTGCCAGCAGCCCCATGGGCGGAGGCTACCTATCAACTAATGAAAAACTGTTTTTT